The T cell receptor (beta chain) described here comes from a study of CXCR3-negative and CXCR3-positive naive CD8 T cells. General study results and limits: Each naive subset displayed comparably high diversity, whereas memory CD8+ cells displayed much lower diversity. TRB CDR3 hydrophobicity was greater in CXCR3-positive naive cells than in CXCR3-negative naive cells.

Details on this clonotype: The antigen remains unidentified.

The germline V gene has CDR1 SEHNR and CDR2 FQNEAQ (reference sequence). The CDR3 totals 17 residues. UMI-labeled 5' RACE yielded the TRB cDNA libraries. From its re-call of the 5' RACE reads, TCRdb lists each CDR3 protein once, without DNA. This listing includes approximately 100,000 distinct CDR3 sequences. Material: naive CXCR3+ CD8+ T cells from blood. As for subset: CD45RO-CCR7+CD27+CD95- naive CD8+ T cells expressing CXCR3 (TNR3+). This chain links TRBV7-9 with TRBJ2-7; TCRdb's D call, TRBD2, is unchecked because there is no DNA. The sequence was collected from a human donor in good health. Some clones in this sample may be carry-over from other donors' samples. The CDR3 sequence: CASSPGTSGGSSYEQYF.